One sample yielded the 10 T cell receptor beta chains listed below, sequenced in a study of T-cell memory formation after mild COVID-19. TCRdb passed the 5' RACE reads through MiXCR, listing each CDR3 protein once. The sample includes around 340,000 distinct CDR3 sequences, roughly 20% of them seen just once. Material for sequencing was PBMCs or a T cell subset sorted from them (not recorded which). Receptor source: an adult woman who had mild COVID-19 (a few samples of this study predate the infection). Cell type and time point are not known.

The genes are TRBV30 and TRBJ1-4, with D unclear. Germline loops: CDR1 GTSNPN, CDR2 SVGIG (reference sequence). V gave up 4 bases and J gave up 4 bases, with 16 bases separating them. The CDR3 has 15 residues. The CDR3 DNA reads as TGTGCCTGGATCCCTGGGGAATACCTTAATGAAAAACTGTTTTTT. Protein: CAWIPGEYLNEKLFF.

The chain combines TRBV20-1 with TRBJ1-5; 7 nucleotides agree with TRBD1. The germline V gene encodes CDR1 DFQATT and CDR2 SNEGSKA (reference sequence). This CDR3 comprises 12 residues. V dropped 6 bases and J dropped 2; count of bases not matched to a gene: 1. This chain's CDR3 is CSARGGNQPQHF. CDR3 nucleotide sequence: TGCAGTGCCAGGGGGGGCAATCAGCCCCAGCATTTT.

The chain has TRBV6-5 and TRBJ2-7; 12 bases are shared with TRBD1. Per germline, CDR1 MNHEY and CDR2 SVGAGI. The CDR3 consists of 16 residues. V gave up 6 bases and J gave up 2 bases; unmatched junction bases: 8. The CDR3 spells CASRGQGANRAYEQYF. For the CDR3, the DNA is TGTGCCAGCAGGGGACAGGGGGCGAATCGGGCCTACGAGCAGTACTTC.

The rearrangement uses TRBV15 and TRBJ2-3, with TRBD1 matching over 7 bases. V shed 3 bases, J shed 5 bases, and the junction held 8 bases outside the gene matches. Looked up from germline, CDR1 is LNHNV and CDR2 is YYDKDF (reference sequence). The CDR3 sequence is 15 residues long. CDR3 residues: CATSRGSQGVDTQYF. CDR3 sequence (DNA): TGTGCCACCAGCAGGGGAAGCCAGGGGGTAGATACGCAGTATTTT.

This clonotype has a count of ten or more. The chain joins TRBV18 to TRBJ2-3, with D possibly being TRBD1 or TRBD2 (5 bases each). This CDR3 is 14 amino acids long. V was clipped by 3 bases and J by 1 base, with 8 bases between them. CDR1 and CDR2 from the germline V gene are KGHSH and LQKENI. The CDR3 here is CASSPRDRTDTQYF. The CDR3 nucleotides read TGTGCCAGCTCACCCCGGGACCGCACAGATACGCAGTATTTT.

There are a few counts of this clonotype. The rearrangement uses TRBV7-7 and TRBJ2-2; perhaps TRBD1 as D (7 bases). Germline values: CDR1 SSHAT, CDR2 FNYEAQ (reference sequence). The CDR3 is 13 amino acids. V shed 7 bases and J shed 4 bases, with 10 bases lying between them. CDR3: CASTQGGTGELFF. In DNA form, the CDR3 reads TGTGCCAGCACCCAGGGGGGCACCGGGGAGCTGTTTTTT.

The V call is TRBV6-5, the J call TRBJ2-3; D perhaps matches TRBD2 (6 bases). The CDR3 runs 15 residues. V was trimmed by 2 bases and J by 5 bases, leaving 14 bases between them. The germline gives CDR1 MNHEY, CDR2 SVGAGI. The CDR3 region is CASSYSGFREDTQYF. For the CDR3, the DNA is TGTGCCAGCAGTTACAGCGGGTTTCGAGAAGATACGCAGTATTTT.

The CDR3 coding sequence is TGTGCCAGCAGTTACTCTAACGACTTCCCCGGGAGTCAGCCCCAGCATTTT. It translates to CASSYSNDFPGSQPQHF. This chain links TRBV6-6 with TRBJ1-5; D gene uncertain. From germline, CDR1 is MNHNY and CDR2 SVGAGI (reference sequence). Trimming removed 0 bases from V and 6 bases from J, with 18 bases in between. This CDR3 comprises 17 residues.

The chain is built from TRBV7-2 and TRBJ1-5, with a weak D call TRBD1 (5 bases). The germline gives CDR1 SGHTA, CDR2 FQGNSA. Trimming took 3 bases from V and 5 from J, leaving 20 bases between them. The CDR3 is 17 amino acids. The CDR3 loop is CASSFSSGGGRYQPQHF. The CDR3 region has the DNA TGTGCCAGCAGCTTCTCGAGCGGGGGTGGGCGTTATCAGCCCCAGCATTTT.

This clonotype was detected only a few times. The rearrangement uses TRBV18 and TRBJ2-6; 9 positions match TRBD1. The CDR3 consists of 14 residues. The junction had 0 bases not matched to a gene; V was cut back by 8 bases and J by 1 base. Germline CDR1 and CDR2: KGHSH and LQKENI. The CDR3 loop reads CASDRGSGANVLTF. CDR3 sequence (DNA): TGTGCCAGCGACAGGGGGTCTGGGGCCAACGTCCTGACTTTC.